A single sample is the source of the 18 T cell receptor beta chains below, sequenced in a study of regulatory T cells in long-lasting Graves disease. Through Arm-PCR of CDR3 regions and iRepertoire HTBI primers, TCR beta libraries were built. TCRdb passed the multiplex PCR reads through MiXCR, listing each CDR3 protein once. Of about 500,000 distinct CDR3 sequences listed, about 17% are singletons. The time point denotes: newly diagnosed GD, antithyroid drugs for less than 3 months. From PBMCs, RNA was extracted and then used to make the TCR library. This sample was shared with a second study, whose subject was T cells in Graves' hyperthyroidism and ophthalmopathy.

This specimen was peripheral blood mononuclear cells (PBMCs), taken at new diagnosis, from a patient treated with antithyroid drugs. The receptors derive from a middle-aged man with Graves disease.

The J gene is TRBJ2-1, the V gene TRBV12-3 or TRBV12-4; D is ambiguous. V lost 3 bases to trimming and J lost 8 bases, with 11 bases between them. The CDR3 is 13 amino acids. CDR3 residues: CASSFGTRHEQFF. DNA of the CDR3: TGTGCCAGCAGTTTTGGTACCCGCCATGAGCAGTTCTTC.

The sample holds many counts of this clonotype. V is TRBV28 and J is TRBJ2-7; 8 nucleotides agree with TRBD1. V dropped 5 bases and J dropped 6; count of bases not matched to a gene: 12. The CDR3 is 15 residues long. CDR1 MDHEN and CDR2 SYDVKM come from the germline V gene. The CDR3 region is CASSLSGTGLSEQYF. Written as DNA, the CDR3 is TGTGCCAGCAGTCTCTCCGGGACAGGTCTCTCCGAGCAGTACTTC.

In this sample, this clonotype turned up a few times. One junction end does not reproduce the germline sequence, and a read error may be involved. The rearrangement links TRBV20-1 to TRBJ1-2, with 12 bases aligning to TRBD1. The CDR3 spans 14 residues. Germline-derived CDR1 and CDR2 are DFQATT and SNEGSKA (reference sequence). CDR3 sequence reads: CSAGEGQGALGYTF. Here the CDR3 DNA reads TGCAGTGCTGGAGAGGGACAGGGGGCGCTTGGCTACACCTTC.

Ten or more counts support this clonotype. The rearrangement uses TRBV2 and TRBJ2-3; 11 nucleotides line up with TRBD2. V was clipped by 7 bases and J by 6 bases; unmatched bases: 9. This CDR3 contains 15 residues. CDR1 and CDR2 (germline): SNHLY, FYNNEI. CDR3 sequence reads: CASTERLAGGDTQYF. DNA for the CDR3: TGTGCCAGCACCGAGAGGCTAGCGGGGGGCGATACGCAGTATTTT.

This clonotype occurred many times. This chain connects TRBV20-1 to TRBJ1-2, with D possibly TRBD1 on 6 matching bases. The CDR3 is 15 amino acids. V lost 4 bases and J 4 bases, leaving 19 bases between the germline ends. Germline assignment: CDR1 DFQATT and CDR2 SNEGSKA (reference sequence). CDR3: CSATMTGHPGYGYTF. The CDR3 DNA reads as TGCAGTGCTACGATGACGGGACACCCTGGCTATGGCTACACCTTC.

The chain carries TRBV20-1 and TRBJ2-7, with TRBD2 as a possible D gene (5 bases). V was cut by 6 bases and J by 5 bases, with 17 bases left in between. This CDR3 is built from 13 residues. From germline, CDR1 is DFQATT and CDR2 SNEGSKA (reference sequence). DNA for the CDR3: TGCAGTGCCCCGTTCCTTAGCGTCAACGAGCAGTACTTC. Translation gives CSAPFLSVNEQYF.

This clonotype was counted at least ten times. The V gene is TRBV7-2, the J gene TRBJ2-1; D unclear. CDR1 is SGHTA, CDR2 FQGNSA, per germline. V gave up 1 base and J gave up 10 bases, with 14 bases separating them. This CDR3 is 14 amino acids long. The CDR3 region has the DNA TGTGCCAGCAGCTTAGGCTGGTTTGCCCCCGAGCAGTTCTTC. Translating it yields CASSLGWFAPEQFF.

This chain uses TRBV27 with TRBJ2-4, with TRBD2 identical over 11 bases. There are 18 residues in the CDR3. Germline V CDR1 and CDR2: MNHEY, SMNVEV (reference sequence). J lost 0 bases, V lost 5 bases, and 9 bases had no gene match. CDR3 bases: TGTGCCAGCAGTCCACTAGCGGGAGACGGGGGAGCCAAAAACATTCAGTACTTC. This translates into CASSPLAGDGGAKNIQYF.

This clonotype was recorded at least ten times. The rearrangement uses TRBV19 and TRBJ2-2; 7 bases are a match to TRBD1. J gave up 6 bases and V 4 bases, and 8 bases lay outside the gene matches. The germline CDR1 and CDR2 sequences are LNHDA and SQIVND (reference sequence). The CDR3 extends over 15 amino acids. CDR3 coding DNA: TGTGCCAGTAGTACCCGACAGGGAAGGGCCGGGGAGCTGTTTTTT. The encoded protein is CASSTRQGRAGELFF. The full variable domain, rest sourced from reference TRBV19 and TRBJ2-2, is DGGITQSPKYLFRKEGQNVTLSCEQNLNHDAMYWYRQDPGQGLRLIYYSQIVNDFQKGDIAEGYSVSREKKESFPLTVTSAQKNPTAFYLCASSTRQGRAGELFFGEGSRLTVL.

The chain recombines TRBV20-1 with TRBJ2-1; 7 positions agree with TRBD2. The CDR3 consists of 16 residues. Germline lookup yields CDR1 DFQATT and CDR2 SNEGSKA (reference sequence). The V and J ends lost 1 base and 2 bases, in that order; junction bases with no gene match: 8. The CDR3 region has the DNA TGCAGTGCTAGAGCCCCGGGAGGAATCACCTACAATGAGCAGTTCTTC. Translating it yields CSARAPGGITYNEQFF.

As to this clonotype: A read error is possible here, since a much larger clone lies one base away. This rearrangement joins TRBV5-6 to TRBJ2-7, with 9 positions matching TRBD1. The J segment lost 5 bases and the V segment lost 5 bases, leaving 8 bases of the junction unmatched. The CDR3 is made up of 14 amino acids. The germline gives CDR1 SGHDT, CDR2 YYEEEE. The CDR3 region has the DNA TGTGCCAGCAGGTCACAGGGGGCGCGGAACGAGCAGTACTTC. This gives the protein CASRSQGARNEQYF.

With respect to this clonotype: The junction differs from germline at one of its ends, possibly a read error. The chain carries TRBV3-1 and TRBJ2-1; D remains unclear. Per germline, CDR1 LGHDT and CDR2 YNNKEL (reference sequence). This CDR3 spans 11 amino acids. The CDR3 sequence is CASSQTNGQFF. The CDR3 DNA sequence: TGTGCCAGCAGCCAAACCAATGGGCAGTTCTTC.

DNA of the CDR3: TGCAGTGCTAGTCCTCTAGCGGGTCGCGGGGAGACCCAGTACTTC. Protein product: CSASPLAGRGETQYF. The chain couples TRBV20-1 to TRBJ2-5; 8 bases fit TRBD2. The CDR3 covers 15 residues. Looked up from germline, CDR1 is DFQATT and CDR2 is SNEGSKA (reference sequence). J gave up 5 bases and V 3 bases, and 11 bases lay outside the gene matches.

This clonotype was seen many times. This chain links TRBV2 with TRBJ2-5; TRBD2 matches at 14 bases. The CDR3 has 17 residues. Unmatched junction bases numbered 8, after V lost 5 bases and J lost 3 bases. Germline V gene data show CDR1 as SNHLY and CDR2 as FYNNEI. The CDR3 loop is CASSQGWGLAGEETQYF. CDR3 in DNA: TGTGCCAGCAGTCAGGGATGGGGACTAGCGGGAGAAGAGACCCAGTACTTC.

This clonotype was recorded at least ten times. The chain couples TRBV20-1 to TRBJ2-7; the D is unclear. V lost 3 bases to trimming and J lost 6 bases, with 12 bases between them. CDR1 DFQATT and CDR2 SNEGSKA come from the germline V gene (reference sequence). The CDR3 sequence is 12 residues long. The CDR3 here is CSASLVSGEQYF. Here the CDR3 DNA reads TGCAGTGCTAGCCTGGTCTCAGGCGAGCAGTACTTC.

This clonotype was detected ten times or more. V gene TRBV5-5 combines with J gene TRBJ1-1; D might be TRBD1 (5 bases). This CDR3 has 14 amino acids. Between the trimmed V and J ends, which lost 0 bases and 6 bases, there was a span of 12 bases. The germline V gene encodes CDR1 SGHKS and CDR2 YYEKEE (reference sequence). The CDR3 bases are TGTGCCAGCAGCTTGGGGCAGGGAGGCGCTGAAGCTTTCTTT. Translated, it gives CASSLGQGGAEAFF.

This clonotype turned up a few times. The chain is built from TRBV15 and TRBJ2-1; tentative D call: TRBD2 (7 bases). Germline lookup yields CDR1 LNHNV and CDR2 YYDKDF (reference sequence). The germline V and J ends were trimmed by 4 bases and 1 base, with 17 bases remaining between them. The CDR3 is 17 amino acids. CDR3 residues: CATSKGGRGGSYNEQFF. In nucleotides, the CDR3 is TGTGCCACCAGCAAAGGTGGAAGGGGGGGTTCCTACAATGAGCAGTTCTTC.

This clonotype was counted between two and nine times. The CDR3 here is CASSESGGLTEAFF. CDR3 coding DNA: TGTGCCAGCAGTGAATCAGGGGGCCTCACTGAAGCTTTCTTT. The rearrangement joins TRBV25-1 to TRBJ1-1; 8 bases match TRBD1. After removal of 1 base from V and 4 bases from J, the junction contained 2 bases not matched to a gene. The CDR3 is made up of 14 amino acids. Per germline, CDR1 MGHDK and CDR2 SYGVNS.